The rows below give T cell receptor beta chains drawn from one sample of a study of identical twins. TCRdb reprocessed the 5' RACE reads with MiXCR, giving one entry per CDR3 protein. The table has about 470,000 distinct CDR3 sequences, roughly a quarter seen once. These same records also appear under a second study, on T cells expressing NK-cell markers.

The sequencing input was CD4+ T cells sorted from blood. These receptors were collected from a woman between 18 and 29 years old in good health. Each CDR3 is given with its conserved first and last residue. Fields, in order: J gene, clone size, CDR3 length, D gene, V gene, CDR3 protein, CDR3 DNA. A D gene is named only where the DNA matches it firmly. For some rows the clone size is stated as once, few or many, or as a class when expanded; others skip it.

>TRBJ2-7|-|17|-|TRBV9
CASSVGLEGPSPYEQYF
TGTGCCAGCAGCGTAGGTCTTGAAGGACCAAGTCCCTACGAGCAGTACTTC
>TRBJ2-1|-|16|-|TRBV24-1
CATSSTRGSSYNEQFF
TGTGCCACCAGTTCAACACGGGGGAGCTCCTACAATGAGCAGTTCTTC
>TRBJ2-7|few|13|-|TRBV19
CASSIGSPYEQYF
TGTGCCAGTAGTATCGGGTCCCCCTACGAGCAGTACTTC
>TRBJ1-1|few|14|-|TRBV13
CASSQDQANTEAFF
TGTGCCAGCAGCCAAGACCAGGCGAACACTGAAGCTTTCTTT
>TRBJ2-7|-|11|-|TRBV24-1
CAAGGGGEQYF
TGTGCCGCCGGAGGGGGGGGCGAGCAGTACTTC
>TRBJ2-2|-|13|-|TRBV10-2
CASSGPIGGELFF
TGCGCCAGCAGTGGACCGATTGGCGGGGAGCTGTTTTTT
>TRBJ2-2|few|16|TRBD2|TRBV5-6
CASSLVPSGNTGELFF
TGTGCCAGCAGCTTGGTCCCTAGCGGGAACACCGGGGAGCTGTTTTTT
>TRBJ2-1|-|13|-|TRBV12-3/TRBV12-4
CASSPTRGGEQFF
TGTGCCAGCAGTCCCACAAGAGGTGGAGAGCAGTTCTTC
>TRBJ2-5|many|15|-|TRBV6-2/TRBV6-3
CASKSPRGRQETQYF
TGTGCCAGCAAATCTCCTAGAGGTCGGCAAGAGACCCAGTACTTC
>TRBJ1-1|-|13|-|TRBV6-6
CASKRGEGTEAFF
TGTGCCAGCAAAAGGGGGGAAGGCACTGAAGCTTTCTTT
>TRBJ2-2|-|13|-|TRBV29-1
CSARQRGTGELFF
TGCAGCGCTCGACAGCGAGGCACCGGGGAGCTGTTTTTT
>TRBJ2-3|few|17|TRBD2|TRBV5-1
CASSSTLRGVSTDTQYF
TGCGCCAGCAGCTCTACCCTTCGGGGGGTAAGCACAGATACGCAGTATTTT
>TRBJ2-2|once|15|-|TRBV7-2
CASSLVPANTGELFF
TGTGCCAGCAGCTTGGTTCCCGCGAACACCGGGGAGCTGTTTTTT
>TRBJ2-3|-|13|-|TRBV5-1
CASSPGVSDTQYF
TGCGCCAGCAGCCCTGGGGTGTCAGATACGCAGTATTTT
>TRBJ2-1|-|15|TRBD2|TRBV5-6
CASIPSSGGNNEQFF
TGTGCCAGCATCCCGTCTAGCGGGGGGAACAATGAGCAGTTCTTC
>TRBJ2-5|few|16|-|TRBV12-3/TRBV12-4
CASSLAGYSSRETQYF
TGTGCCAGCAGTCTTGCCGGGTATTCCAGTCGAGAGACCCAGTACTTC
>TRBJ1-3|-|15|-|TRBV27
CASSPRGLSGNTIYF
TGTGCCAGCAGTCCTAGGGGCTTATCTGGAAACACCATATATTTT
>TRBJ2-7|many|16|TRBD1|TRBV7-2
CASSFPGQGFADEQYF
TGTGCCAGCAGCTTCCCGGGACAGGGTTTTGCGGACGAGCAGTACTTC
>TRBJ2-1|few|15|-|TRBV12-3/TRBV12-4
CASSLAGASYNEQFF
TGTGCCAGCAGTTTAGCAGGTGCCTCCTACAATGAGCAGTTCTTC
>TRBJ2-7|few|15|-|TRBV4-3
CASSQENRLTYEQYF
TGCGCCAGCAGCCAAGAGAACAGACTTACCTACGAGCAGTACTTC
>TRBJ2-1|many|17|TRBD2|TRBV20-1
CSAHGLAGGGSYNEQFF
TGCAGTGCTCATGGGCTAGCGGGGGGTGGTTCCTACAATGAGCAGTTCTTC
>TRBJ2-3|few|12|-|TRBV20-1
CSARRPSDTQYF
TGCAGTGCTAGGCGGCCTTCTGATACGCAGTATTTT
>TRBJ2-5|-|15|-|TRBV9
CASSVGAGHQETQYF
TGTGCCAGCAGCGTAGGCGCGGGACACCAAGAGACCCAGTACTTC
>TRBJ2-7|-|15|-|TRBV12-3/TRBV12-4
CASTLSLLGAGEQYF
TGTGCCAGCACCCTCTCCCTCCTTGGCGCGGGCGAGCAGTACTTC
>TRBJ2-5|many|16|TRBD2|TRBV4-2
CASSPLAGGIQETQYF
TGTGCCAGCAGCCCCCTAGCGGGGGGCATACAAGAGACCCAGTACTTC
>TRBJ2-3|-|15|TRBD1|TRBV5-1
CASSPSTGITDTQYF
TGCGCCAGCAGCCCATCGACAGGGATCACAGATACGCAGTATTTT
>TRBJ2-2|few|17|TRBD2|TRBV10-1
CASSPASGGRRTGELFF
TGCGCCAGCAGTCCGGCTAGCGGGGGTAGGAGGACCGGGGAGCTGTTTTTT
>TRBJ2-2|few|12|-|TRBV12-3/TRBV12-4
CASRPGTGELFF
TGTGCCAGCAGGCCCGGGACAGGGGAGCTGTTTTTT
>TRBJ1-2|-|15|-|TRBV20-1
CSATSVEATNYGYTF
TGCAGTGCCACCTCGGTAGAGGCCACAAACTATGGCTACACCTTC
>TRBJ2-1|-|13|-|TRBV7-2
CASRPDGNNEQFF
TGTGCCAGCAGACCCGACGGAAACAATGAGCAGTTCTTC
>TRBJ1-2|once|14|TRBD1|TRBV28
CASSPGQTKYGYTF
TGTGCCAGCAGTCCGGGACAGACTAAATATGGCTACACCTTC
>TRBJ2-3|-|14|TRBD2|TRBV29-1
CSVERSGRTDTQYF
TGCAGCGTTGAGAGAAGCGGGAGAACAGATACGCAGTATTTT
>TRBJ1-4|-|13|TRBD1|TRBV5-1
CASTGQGMGKLFF
TGCGCCAGCACGGGACAGGGCATGGGGAAACTGTTTTTT
>TRBJ2-3|-|14|TRBD2|TRBV10-3
CAITREGPTDTQYF
TGTGCCATCACGCGGGAGGGCCCCACAGATACGCAGTATTTT
>TRBJ1-2|-|17|-|TRBV4-3
CASSQDLPGAGNYGYTF
TGCGCCAGCAGCCAAGATCTTCCCGGTGCCGGGAACTATGGCTACACCTTC
>TRBJ2-3|few|13|-|TRBV20-1
CSARAFSTDTQYF
TGCAGTGCTAGAGCCTTTAGCACAGATACGCAGTATTTT
>TRBJ2-3|few|18|-|TRBV11-2
CASSLGLAQGTSTDTQYF
TGTGCCAGCAGCCTCGGACTGGCTCAGGGGACTAGCACAGATACGCAGTATTTT
>TRBJ2-7|-|14|TRBD1|TRBV7-9
CASSDDREGGEQYF
TGTGCCAGCAGCGATGACAGGGAAGGGGGAGAGCAGTACTTC
>TRBJ2-7|few|12|-|TRBV10-3
CAISDLKGEQYF
TGTGCCATCAGTGACCTCAAGGGAGAGCAGTACTTC
>TRBJ2-7|-|14|TRBD2|TRBV20-1
CSARAGGPSYEQYF
TGCAGTGCTAGGGCGGGGGGCCCCTCCTACGAGCAGTACTTC
>TRBJ2-3|few|16|-|TRBV5-1
CASSLGDSGGRGTQYF
TGCGCCAGCAGCTTGGGGGACTCAGGGGGGAGAGGTACGCAGTATTTT